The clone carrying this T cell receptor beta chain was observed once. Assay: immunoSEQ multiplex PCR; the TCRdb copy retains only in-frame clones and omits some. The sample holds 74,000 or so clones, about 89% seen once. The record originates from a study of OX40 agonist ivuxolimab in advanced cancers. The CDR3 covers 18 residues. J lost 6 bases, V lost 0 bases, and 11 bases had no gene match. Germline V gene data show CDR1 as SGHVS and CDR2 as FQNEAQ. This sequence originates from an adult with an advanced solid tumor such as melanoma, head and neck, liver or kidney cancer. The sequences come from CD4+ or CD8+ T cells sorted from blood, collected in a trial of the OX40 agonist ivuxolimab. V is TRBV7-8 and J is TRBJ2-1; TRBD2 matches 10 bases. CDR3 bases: TGTGCCAGCAGCTTAGCCCGGGCTAGCGGGAGTAACGGCAATGAGCAGTTCTTC. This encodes CASSLARASGSNGNEQFF.